This TCR beta chain originates from a study of CD8 T cells in Susac syndrome. Study results and limitations: Only a relatively small number of individuals were included in the TCR sequencing and HLA analysis.

As concerns this clonotype: What it binds is not known.

Reverse transcription of about 0.45 to 1 ug RNA was performed with random hexamers. Amplification of the TCR beta CDR3 was carried out by immunoSEQ multiplex PCR, which spanned a total of 54 Vbeta and 13 Jbeta segments. TCRdb reanalysed the immunoSEQ multiplex PCR reads using MiXCR and keeps one entry per CDR3 protein. The sample has about 440,000 distinct CDR3 sequences, approximately 85% seen once. Blood CD8+ and CD4+ T cells underwent high-throughput TCR beta sequencing. CDR1 PRHDT and CDR2 FYEKMQ come from the germline V gene (reference sequence). The CDR3 runs to 20 residues. Trimming took 4 bases from V and 5 from J; bases not matched to a gene: 15.

The clonotype originates from a human donor with multiple sclerosis. The J gene is TRBJ2-1, the V gene TRBV13; 15 bases map to TRBD2. The sequencing sample was made of CD8+ T cells from PBMCs. CDR3 amino acids: CASSSWTSGGAGRNHNEQFF. DNA of the CDR3: TGTGCCAGCAGCTCCTGGACTAGCGGGGGGGCCGGAAGGAATCACAATGAGCAGTTCTTC.